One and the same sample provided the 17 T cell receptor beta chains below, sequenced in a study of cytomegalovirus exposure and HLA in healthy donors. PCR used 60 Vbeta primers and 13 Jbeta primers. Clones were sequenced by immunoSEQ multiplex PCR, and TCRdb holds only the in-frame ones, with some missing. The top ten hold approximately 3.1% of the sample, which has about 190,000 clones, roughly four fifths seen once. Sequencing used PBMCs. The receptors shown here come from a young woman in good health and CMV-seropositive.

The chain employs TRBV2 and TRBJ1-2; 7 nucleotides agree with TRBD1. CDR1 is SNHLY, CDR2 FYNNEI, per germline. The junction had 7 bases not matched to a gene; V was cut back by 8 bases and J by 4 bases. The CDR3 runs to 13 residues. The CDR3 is CASWTGRLYGYTF. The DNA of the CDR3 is TGTGCCAGCTGGACAGGACGGCTCTATGGCTACACCTTC.

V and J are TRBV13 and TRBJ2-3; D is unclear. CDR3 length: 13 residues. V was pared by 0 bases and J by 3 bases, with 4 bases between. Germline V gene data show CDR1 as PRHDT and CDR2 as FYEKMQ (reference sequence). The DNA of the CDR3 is TGTGCCAGCAGCTTAGGGGAGACAGATACGCAGTATTTT. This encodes CASSLGETDTQYF. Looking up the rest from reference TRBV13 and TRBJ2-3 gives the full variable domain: AAGVIQSPRHLIKEKRETATLKCYPIPRHDTVYWYQQGPGQDPQFLISFYEKMQSDKGSIPDRFSAQQFSDYHSELNMSSLELGDSALYFCASSLGETDTQYFGPGTRLTVL.

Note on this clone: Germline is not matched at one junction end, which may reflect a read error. The DNA of the CDR3 is TGTTCCAGCAGCTTAGCTATGGAGACCCAGTACTTC. Its protein is CSSSLAMETQYF. The J gene is TRBJ2-5, the V gene TRBV7-9; D is unclear. The germline V gene encodes CDR1 SEHNR and CDR2 FQNEAQ (reference sequence). The CDR3 totals 12 residues.

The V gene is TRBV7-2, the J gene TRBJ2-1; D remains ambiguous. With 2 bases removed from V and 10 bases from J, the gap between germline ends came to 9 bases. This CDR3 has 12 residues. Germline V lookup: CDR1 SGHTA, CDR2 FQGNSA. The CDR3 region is CASSLLGTEQFF. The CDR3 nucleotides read TGTGCCAGCAGCTTATTGGGCACAGAGCAGTTCTTC.

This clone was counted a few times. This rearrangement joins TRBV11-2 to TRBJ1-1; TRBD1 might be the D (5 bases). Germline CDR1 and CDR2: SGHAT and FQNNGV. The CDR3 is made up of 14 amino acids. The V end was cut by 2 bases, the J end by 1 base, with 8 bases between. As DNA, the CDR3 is TGTGCCAGCAGCTTATCGGGGGAGAACACTGAAGCTTTCTTT. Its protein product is CASSLSGENTEAFF.

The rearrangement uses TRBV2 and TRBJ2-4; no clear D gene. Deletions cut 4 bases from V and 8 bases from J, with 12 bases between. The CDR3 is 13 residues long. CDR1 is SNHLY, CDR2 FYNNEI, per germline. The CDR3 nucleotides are TGTGCCAGCAGTGTGTCTAGTTTGTACATTCAGTACTTC. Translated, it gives CASSVSSLYIQYF.

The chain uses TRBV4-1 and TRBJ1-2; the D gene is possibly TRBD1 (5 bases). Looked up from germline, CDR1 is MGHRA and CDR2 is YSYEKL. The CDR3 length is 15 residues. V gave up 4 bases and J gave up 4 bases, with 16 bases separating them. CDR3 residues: CASSPRQTSAYGYTF. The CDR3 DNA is TGCGCCAGCAGCCCTAGACAGACCTCGGCCTATGGCTACACCTTC.

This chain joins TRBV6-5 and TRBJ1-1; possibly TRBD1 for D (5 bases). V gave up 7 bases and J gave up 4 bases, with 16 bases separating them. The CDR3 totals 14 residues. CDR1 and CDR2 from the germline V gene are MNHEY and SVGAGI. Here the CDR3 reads CASTLEGIGTEAFF. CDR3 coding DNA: TGTGCCAGCACCTTGGAGGGGATTGGCACTGAAGCTTTCTTT.

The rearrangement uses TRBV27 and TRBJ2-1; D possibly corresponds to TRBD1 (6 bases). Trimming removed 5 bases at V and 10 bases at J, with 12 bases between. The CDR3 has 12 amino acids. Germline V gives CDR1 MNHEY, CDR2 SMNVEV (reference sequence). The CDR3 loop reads CASSIGTPEQFF. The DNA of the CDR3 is TGTGCCAGCAGTATAGGGACACCCGAGCAGTTCTTC.

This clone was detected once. The CDR3 region is CASSLDFGTGIVGAKNIQYF. CDR3 sequence (DNA): TGCGCCAGCAGCTTGGATTTTGGGACAGGGATTGTAGGGGCCAAAAACATTCAGTACTTC. This rearrangement joins TRBV5-1 to TRBJ2-4; 9 nucleotides agree with TRBD1. The junction had 14 bases not matched to a gene; V was cut back by 0 bases and J by 1 base. CDR1 SGHRS and CDR2 YFSETQ come from the germline V gene. This CDR3 has 20 amino acids.

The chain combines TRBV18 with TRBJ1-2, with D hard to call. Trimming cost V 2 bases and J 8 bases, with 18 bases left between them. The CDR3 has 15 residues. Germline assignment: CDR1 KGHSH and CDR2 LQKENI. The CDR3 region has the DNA TGTGCCAGCTCACCAACTCTCGCCTACCTCTACGGCTACACCTTC. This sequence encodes CASSPTLAYLYGYTF.

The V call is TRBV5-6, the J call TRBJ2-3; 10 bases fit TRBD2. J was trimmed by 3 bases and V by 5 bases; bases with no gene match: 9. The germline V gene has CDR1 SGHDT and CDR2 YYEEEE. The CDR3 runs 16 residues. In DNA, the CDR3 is TGTGCCAGCAGGACTCCGGGACTAGCGACAACAGATACGCAGTATTTT. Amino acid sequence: CASRTPGLATTDTQYF.

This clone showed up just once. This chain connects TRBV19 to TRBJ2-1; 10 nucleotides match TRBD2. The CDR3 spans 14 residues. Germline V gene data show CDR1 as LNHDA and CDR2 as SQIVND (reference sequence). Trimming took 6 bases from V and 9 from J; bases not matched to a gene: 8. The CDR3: CASRSSGRASEQFF. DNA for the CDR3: TGTGCCAGTAGGTCCAGCGGGAGGGCTAGTGAGCAGTTCTTC.

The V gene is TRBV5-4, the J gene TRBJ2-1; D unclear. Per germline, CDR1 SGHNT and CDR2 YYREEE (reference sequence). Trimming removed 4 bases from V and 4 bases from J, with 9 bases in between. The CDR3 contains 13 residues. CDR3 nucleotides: TGTGCCAGCAGCCCACAGCCTTACAATGAGCAGTTCTTC. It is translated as CASSPQPYNEQFF.

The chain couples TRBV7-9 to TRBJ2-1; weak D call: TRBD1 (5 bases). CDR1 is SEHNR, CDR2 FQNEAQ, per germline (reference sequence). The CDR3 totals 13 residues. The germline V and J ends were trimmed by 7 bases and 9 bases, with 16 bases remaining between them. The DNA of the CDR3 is TGTGCCAGCATCGAGGCAGGGTATGGTGAGCAGTTCTTC. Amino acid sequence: CASIEAGYGEQFF.

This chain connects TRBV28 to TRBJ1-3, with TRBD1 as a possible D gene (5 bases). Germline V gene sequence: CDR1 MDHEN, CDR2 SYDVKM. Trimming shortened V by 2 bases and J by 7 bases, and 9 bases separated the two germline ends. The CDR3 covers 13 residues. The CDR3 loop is CASSLDRRNTIYF. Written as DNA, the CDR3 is TGTGCCAGCAGTTTAGACAGACGGAACACCATATATTTT.

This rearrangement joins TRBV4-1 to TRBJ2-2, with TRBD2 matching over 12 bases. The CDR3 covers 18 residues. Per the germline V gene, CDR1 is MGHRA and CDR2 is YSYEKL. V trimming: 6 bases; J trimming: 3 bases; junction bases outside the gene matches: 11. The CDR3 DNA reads TGCGCCAGCAGACAAACCCCGGGACTAGCGGGCCACACCGGGGAGCTGTTTTTT. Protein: CASRQTPGLAGHTGELFF.